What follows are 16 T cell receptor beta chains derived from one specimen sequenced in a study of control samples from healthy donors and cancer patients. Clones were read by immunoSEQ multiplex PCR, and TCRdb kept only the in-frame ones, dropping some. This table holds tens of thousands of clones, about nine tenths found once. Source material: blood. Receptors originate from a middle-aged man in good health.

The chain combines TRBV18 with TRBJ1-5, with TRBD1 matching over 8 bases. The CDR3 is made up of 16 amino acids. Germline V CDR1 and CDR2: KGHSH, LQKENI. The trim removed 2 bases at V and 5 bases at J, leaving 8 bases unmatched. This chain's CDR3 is CASSPGAGGRHQPQHF. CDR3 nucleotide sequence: TGTGCCAGCTCACCAGGGGCAGGGGGCCGACATCAGCCCCAGCATTTT.

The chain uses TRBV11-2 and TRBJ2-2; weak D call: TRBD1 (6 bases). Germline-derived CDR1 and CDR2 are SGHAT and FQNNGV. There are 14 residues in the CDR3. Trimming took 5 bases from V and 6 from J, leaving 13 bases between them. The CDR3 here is CASSQWTVSGELFF. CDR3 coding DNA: TGTGCCAGCAGCCAATGGACAGTATCCGGGGAGCTGTTTTTT.

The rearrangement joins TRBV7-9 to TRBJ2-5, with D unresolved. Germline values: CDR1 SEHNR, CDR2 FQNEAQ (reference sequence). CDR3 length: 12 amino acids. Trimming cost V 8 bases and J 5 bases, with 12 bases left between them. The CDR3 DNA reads TGTGCCAGCTGCTCCTCCGTGGAGACCCAGTACTTC. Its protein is CASCSSVETQYF.

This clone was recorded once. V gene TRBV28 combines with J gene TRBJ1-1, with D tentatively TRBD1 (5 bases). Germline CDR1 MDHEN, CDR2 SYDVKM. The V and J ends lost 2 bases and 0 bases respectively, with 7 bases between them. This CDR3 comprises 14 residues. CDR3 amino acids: CASSLGGMNTEAFF. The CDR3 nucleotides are TGTGCCAGCAGTTTAGGGGGTATGAACACTGAAGCTTTCTTT.

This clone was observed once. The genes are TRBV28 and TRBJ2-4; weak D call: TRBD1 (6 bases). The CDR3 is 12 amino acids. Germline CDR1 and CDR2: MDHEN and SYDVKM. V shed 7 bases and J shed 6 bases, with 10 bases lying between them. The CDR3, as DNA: TGTGCCAGCAAGGGGGTGATAAACATTCAGTACTTC. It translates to CASKGVINIQYF.

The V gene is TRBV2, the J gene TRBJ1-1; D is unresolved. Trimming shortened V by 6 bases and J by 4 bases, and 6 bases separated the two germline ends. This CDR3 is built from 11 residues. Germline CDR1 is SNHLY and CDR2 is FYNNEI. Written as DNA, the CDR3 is TGTGCCAGCAGAGAGGGCACTGAAGCTTTCTTT. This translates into CASREGTEAFF.

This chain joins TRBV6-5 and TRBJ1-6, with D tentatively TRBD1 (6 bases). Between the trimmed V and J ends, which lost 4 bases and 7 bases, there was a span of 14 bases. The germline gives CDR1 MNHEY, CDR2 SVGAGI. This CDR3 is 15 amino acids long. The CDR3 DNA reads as TGTGCCAGCAGTTCCCTGACAGGAACCAATTCACCCCTCCACTTT. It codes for CASSSLTGTNSPLHF.

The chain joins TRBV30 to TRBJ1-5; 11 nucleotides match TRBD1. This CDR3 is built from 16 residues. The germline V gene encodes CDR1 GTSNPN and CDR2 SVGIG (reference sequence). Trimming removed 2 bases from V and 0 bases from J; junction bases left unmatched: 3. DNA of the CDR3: TGTGCCTGGAGTCCGGGGACAGGGGGTAGCAATCAGCCCCAGCATTTT. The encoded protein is CAWSPGTGGSNQPQHF.

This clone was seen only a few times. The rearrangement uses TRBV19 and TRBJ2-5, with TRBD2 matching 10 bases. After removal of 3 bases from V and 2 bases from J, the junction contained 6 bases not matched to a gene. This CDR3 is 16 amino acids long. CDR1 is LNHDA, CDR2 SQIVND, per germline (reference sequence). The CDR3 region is CASSILSGGTQETQYF. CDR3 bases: TGTGCCAGTAGTATCCTTAGCGGGGGGACACAAGAGACCCAGTACTTC.

CDR3 in DNA: TGTGCCAGCCTGAGACAGGGCTCTGGGGCCAACGTCCTGACTTTC. This codes for CASLRQGSGANVLTF. This chain joins TRBV25-1 and TRBJ2-6; 7 bases are shared with TRBD1. This CDR3 spans 15 amino acids. In germline, CDR1 is MGHDK, CDR2 SYGVNS. V trimming: 8 bases; J trimming: 0 bases; junction bases outside the gene matches: 4.

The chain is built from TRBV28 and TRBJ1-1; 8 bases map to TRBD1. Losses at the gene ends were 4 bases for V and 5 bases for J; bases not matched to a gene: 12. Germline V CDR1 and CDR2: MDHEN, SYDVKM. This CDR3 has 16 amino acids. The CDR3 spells CASSSPTQGAGTEAFF. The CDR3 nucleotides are TGTGCCAGCAGTTCCCCCACCCAGGGGGCAGGGACTGAAGCTTTCTTT.

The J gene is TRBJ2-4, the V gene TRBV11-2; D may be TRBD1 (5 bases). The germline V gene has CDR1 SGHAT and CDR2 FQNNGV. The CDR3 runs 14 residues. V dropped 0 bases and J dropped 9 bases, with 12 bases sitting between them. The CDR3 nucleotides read TGTGCCAGCAGCTTAGATCCAGGACAAAGCATTCAGTACTTC. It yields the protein CASSLDPGQSIQYF.

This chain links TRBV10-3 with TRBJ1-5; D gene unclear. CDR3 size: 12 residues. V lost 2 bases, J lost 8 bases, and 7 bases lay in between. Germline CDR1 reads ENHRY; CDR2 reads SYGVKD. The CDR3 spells CAISEPGEPQHF. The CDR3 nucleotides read TGTGCCATCAGTGAGCCCGGAGAGCCCCAGCATTTT.

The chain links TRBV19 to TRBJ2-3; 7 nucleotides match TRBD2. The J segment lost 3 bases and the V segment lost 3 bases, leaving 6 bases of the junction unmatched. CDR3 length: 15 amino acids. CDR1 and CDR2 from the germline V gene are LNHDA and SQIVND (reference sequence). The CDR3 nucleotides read TGTGCCAGTAGTATCGGGGGGTCGAGGACAGATACGCAGTATTTT. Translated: CASSIGGSRTDTQYF.

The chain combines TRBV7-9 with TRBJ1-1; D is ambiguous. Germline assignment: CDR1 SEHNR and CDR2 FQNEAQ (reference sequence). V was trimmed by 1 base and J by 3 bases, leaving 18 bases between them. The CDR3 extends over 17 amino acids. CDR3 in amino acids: CASSLVQYISVDTEAFF. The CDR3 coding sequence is TGTGCCAGCAGCTTAGTTCAATACATCAGTGTCGACACTGAAGCTTTCTTT.

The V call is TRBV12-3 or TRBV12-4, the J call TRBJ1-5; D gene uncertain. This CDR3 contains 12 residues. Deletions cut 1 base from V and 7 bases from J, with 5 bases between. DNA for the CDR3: TGTGCCAGCAGTTTAGACTTGCAGCCCCAGCATTTT. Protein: CASSLDLQPQHF.